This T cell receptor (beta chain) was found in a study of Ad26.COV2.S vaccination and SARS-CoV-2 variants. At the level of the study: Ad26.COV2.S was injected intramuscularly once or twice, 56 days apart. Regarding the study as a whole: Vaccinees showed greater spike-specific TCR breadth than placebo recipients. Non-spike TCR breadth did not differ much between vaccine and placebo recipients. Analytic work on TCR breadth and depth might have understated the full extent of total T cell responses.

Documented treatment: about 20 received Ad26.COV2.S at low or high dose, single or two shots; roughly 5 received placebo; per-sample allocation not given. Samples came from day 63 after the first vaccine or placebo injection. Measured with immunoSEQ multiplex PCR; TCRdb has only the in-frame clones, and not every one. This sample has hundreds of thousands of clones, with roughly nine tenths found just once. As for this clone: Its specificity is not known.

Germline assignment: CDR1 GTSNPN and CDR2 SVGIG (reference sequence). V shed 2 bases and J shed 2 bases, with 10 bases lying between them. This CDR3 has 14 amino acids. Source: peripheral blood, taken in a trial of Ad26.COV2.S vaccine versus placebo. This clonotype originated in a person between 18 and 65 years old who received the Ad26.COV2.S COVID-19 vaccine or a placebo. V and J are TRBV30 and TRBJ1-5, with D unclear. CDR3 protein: CAWSPPTGNQPQHF. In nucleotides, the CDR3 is TGTGCCTGGAGTCCACCGACGGGCAATCAGCCCCAGCATTTT.